These 23 T cell receptor beta chains originate from one sample sequenced in a study of cytomegalovirus exposure and HLA in healthy donors. Use of 60 Vbeta and 13 Jbeta primers characterized the PCR. Assay: immunoSEQ multiplex PCR; the TCRdb copy retains only in-frame clones and omits some. The profile shows approximately 120,000 clones, 17% of them singletons. What was sequenced was PBMCs. Receptors originate from a female donor in good health and CMV-seropositive.

The chain is built from TRBV30 and TRBJ1-5; 9 bases map to TRBD1. CDR3 length: 17 amino acids. Germline-derived CDR1 and CDR2 are GTSNPN and SVGIG (reference sequence). V lost 1 base to trimming and J lost 0 bases; unmatched junction nucleotides: 7. DNA for the CDR3: TGTGCCTGGAGTGGGGACAGGGTCTCTAATAGCAATCAGCCCCAGCATTTT. Protein: CAWSGDRVSNSNQPQHF.

This clone was counted only a few times. The rearrangement joins TRBV2 to TRBJ2-7; TRBD1 agrees at 10 bases. Germline loops: CDR1 SNHLY, CDR2 FYNNEI. V dropped 6 bases and J dropped 7; count of bases not matched to a gene: 6. The CDR3 length is 13 residues. This CDR3 reads CASSLTGGWEQYF. The CDR3 region has the DNA TGTGCCAGCAGCCTGACAGGGGGCTGGGAGCAGTACTTC.

The sample holds a few counts of this clone. V gene TRBV7-2 combines with J gene TRBJ2-7; 9 bases line up with TRBD1. The CDR3 spans 14 residues. Looked up from germline, CDR1 is SGHTA and CDR2 is FQGNSA. The junction had 6 bases not matched to a gene; V was cut back by 3 bases and J by 6 bases. For the CDR3, the DNA is TGTGCCAGCAGCTTCCGGACAGGGGAAAGCGAGCAGTACTTC. This translates into CASSFRTGESEQYF.

The V call is TRBV28, the J call TRBJ1-1; D gene unclear. The CDR3 spans 13 residues. Trimming pared 3 bases from V and 4 bases from J, leaving 9 bases between. Germline values: CDR1 MDHEN, CDR2 SYDVKM. The CDR3 coding sequence is TGTGCCAGCAGTTTTGTTGAGGGCACTGAAGCTTTCTTT. Protein sequence: CASSFVEGTEAFF.

This clone was counted between two and nine times. The rearrangement links TRBV10-1 to TRBJ2-7; 8 positions agree with TRBD1. V lost 4 bases to trimming and J lost 2 bases; unmatched junction nucleotides: 7. Germline CDR1 is WNHNN and CDR2 is SYGVQD (reference sequence). The CDR3 sequence is 15 residues long. The CDR3 bases are TGCGCCAGCAGTGGAAAAGGGACAGGACCCTACGAGCAGTACTTC. It codes for CASSGKGTGPYEQYF.

The chain combines TRBV6-5 with TRBJ1-1; 8 bases line up with TRBD1. CDR3 size: 13 residues. Germline V lookup: CDR1 MNHEY, CDR2 SVGAGI. V lost 6 bases and J lost 1; bases outside the gene matches: 1. The DNA for the CDR3 is TGTGCCAGCAGGGGACAGGCGAACACTGAAGCTTTCTTT. It specifies CASRGQANTEAFF.

This clone showed up just a few times. The chain couples TRBV7-2 to TRBJ2-7, with TRBD2 identical over 12 bases. This CDR3 region has 15 residues. The ends lost 3 bases at V and 9 bases at J; junction bases unmatched: 9. CDR1 and CDR2 (germline): SGHTA, FQGNSA. The CDR3 region is CASSFTSGGTSVQYF. Written as DNA, the CDR3 is TGTGCCAGCAGCTTTACTAGCGGGGGGACCTCAGTGCAGTACTTC.

This clone came up many times. This chain connects TRBV5-1 to TRBJ1-6; 12 nucleotides match TRBD1. CDR1 is SGHRS, CDR2 YFSETQ, per germline. The CDR3 extends over 18 amino acids. V lost 2 bases, J lost 7 bases, and 10 bases stayed unmatched. As DNA, the CDR3 is TGCGCCAGCAGCTTCGCCGGGACAGGGGGCAAATGGAATTCACCCCTCCACTTT. Translation gives CASSFAGTGGKWNSPLHF.

The gene calls are TRBV29-1 and TRBJ1-1, with D tentatively TRBD1 (5 bases). Germline loops: CDR1 SQVTM, CDR2 ANQGSEA. V gave up 6 bases and J gave up 3 bases, with 14 bases separating them. The CDR3 length is 13 residues. As DNA, the CDR3 is TGCAGCGTCGCCCGGGGGGAGGACACTGAAGCTTTCTTT. Encoded protein: CSVARGEDTEAFF.

This clone came up a few times. The V gene is TRBV7-9, the J gene TRBJ2-7; tentative D call: TRBD1 (6 bases). The CDR3 is made up of 14 amino acids. The germline V gene encodes CDR1 SEHNR and CDR2 FQNEAQ (reference sequence). Between the trimmed V and J ends, which lost 3 bases and 3 bases, there was a span of 12 bases. CDR3 amino acids: CASSFGTHIYEQYF. In nucleotides, the CDR3 is TGTGCCAGCAGCTTTGGGACACACATCTACGAGCAGTACTTC.

V is TRBV29-1 and J is TRBJ2-5; 13 nucleotides align to TRBD2. J lost 11 bases, V lost 7 bases, and 13 bases had no gene match. The CDR3 spans 14 residues. The germline gives CDR1 SQVTM, CDR2 ANQGSEA. The CDR3 bases are TGCAGCGCCCTCCAGGGACTAGCGGGAAATGAGCAGTACTTC. It specifies CSALQGLAGNEQYF.

The rearrangement links TRBV2 to TRBJ2-5; the D gene is possibly TRBD1 (6 bases). Germline V gives CDR1 SNHLY, CDR2 FYNNEI. V lost 5 bases to trimming and J lost 3 bases, with 13 bases between them. The CDR3 length is 14 residues. The CDR3 spells CASSPQGAEETQYF. For the CDR3, the DNA is TGTGCCAGCAGTCCACAGGGAGCGGAAGAGACCCAGTACTTC.

The chain joins TRBV28 to TRBJ2-7, with a tentative D call TRBD1 (6 bases). The germline CDR1 and CDR2 sequences are MDHEN and SYDVKM. The V end was cut by 6 bases, the J end by 6 bases, with 15 bases between. The CDR3 spans 13 residues. The CDR3 here is CASRRQDLSEQYF. The CDR3 DNA is TGTGCCAGCAGACGACAGGATCTTTCCGAGCAGTACTTC. Together with reference TRBV28 and TRBJ2-7, the CDR3 gives the full variable domain: DVKVTQSSRYLVKRTGEKVFLECVQDMDHENMFWYRQDPGLGLRLIYFSYDVKMKEKGDIPEGYSVSREKKERFSLILESASTNQTSMYLCASRRQDLSEQYFGPGTRLTVT.

CDR3 amino acids: CASSQGTLYGYTF. The CDR3 DNA reads as TGCGCCAGCAGCCAAGGGACACTCTATGGCTACACCTTC. The chain carries TRBV10-1 and TRBJ1-2, with D tentatively TRBD1 (6 bases). The CDR3 consists of 13 residues. Per germline, CDR1 WNHNN and CDR2 SYGVQD (reference sequence). Trimming stripped 6 bases from V and 4 bases from J, with 12 bases between.

The V and J genes are TRBV4-3 and TRBJ1-1; maybe TRBD1 (5 bases). The germline V gene has CDR1 LGHNA and CDR2 YSLEER. The CDR3 extends over 17 amino acids. The V gene lost 1 base and the J gene lost 3 bases, with 18 bases spanning the gap. CDR3 sequence: CASSQGAGEGRDTEAFF. CDR3 DNA: TGCGCCAGCAGCCAAGGGGCGGGAGAGGGGAGGGACACTGAAGCTTTCTTT.

In this sample, this clone turned up a few times. V gene TRBV6-5 combines with J gene TRBJ1-6, with TRBD1 matching 11 bases. The CDR3 is 14 residues long. CDR1 is MNHEY, CDR2 SVGAGI, per germline. V was clipped by 8 bases and J by 13 bases; unmatched bases: 10. CDR3 sequence: CASSRTGGSVPLHF. CDR3 DNA: TGTGCCAGCTCTAGGACAGGGGGCTCGGTTCCCCTCCACTTT.

The chain has TRBV5-8 and TRBJ1-5, with D tentatively TRBD1 (5 bases). Trimming left V 2 bases short and J 5 bases short, with 17 bases between. Germline assignment: CDR1 SGHTS and CDR2 YDEGEE. The CDR3 is 16 residues long. The CDR3 bases are TGTGCCAGCAGCTTAATCTTTCGGGGCGGGGATCAGCCCCAGCATTTT. Encoded protein: CASSLIFRGGDQPQHF.

This clone was observed a few times. V usage is TRBV9 and J usage is TRBJ1-5; 7 bases match TRBD1. V trimming: 3 bases; J trimming: 4 bases; junction bases outside the gene matches: 7. Germline CDR1 SGDLS, CDR2 YYNGEE. The CDR3 covers 15 residues. CDR3 coding DNA: TGTGCCAGCAGCGGCGGGACAGCGGAAAATCAGCCCCAGCATTTT. It yields the protein CASSGGTAENQPQHF.

DNA of the CDR3: TGTGCCAGCTCACCTTTAAACAGGGAAGCTTTCTTT. Translation: CASSPLNREAFF. The rearrangement joins TRBV18 to TRBJ1-1; possible D gene TRBD1, 5 bases. The CDR3 has 12 amino acids. CDR1 KGHSH and CDR2 LQKENI come from the germline V gene. The V gene lost 3 bases and the J gene lost 8 bases, with 10 bases spanning the gap. Together with reference TRBV18 and TRBJ1-1, the CDR3 gives the full variable domain: NAGVMQNPRHLVRRRGQEARLRCSPMKGHSHVYWYRQLPEEGLKFMVYLQKENIIDESGMPKERFSAEFPKEGPSILRIQQVVRGDSAAYFCASSPLNREAFFGQGTRLTVV.

The chain combines TRBV7-2 with TRBJ2-7, with D maybe TRBD2 (6 bases). Germline assignment: CDR1 SGHTA and CDR2 FQGNSA. Trimming took off 1 base at V and 0 bases at J, with 10 bases between the two ends. The CDR3 has 15 amino acids. Written as DNA, the CDR3 is TGTGCCAGCAGCTTAGATCGGGGGTACTCCTACGAGCAGTACTTC. It yields the protein CASSLDRGYSYEQYF.

There are a few counts of this clone. The rearrangement joins TRBV28 to TRBJ2-1, with TRBD2 matching 13 bases. The CDR3 totals 17 residues. J gave up 4 bases and V 6 bases, and 9 bases lay outside the gene matches. In germline, CDR1 is MDHEN, CDR2 SYDVKM. DNA of the CDR3: TGTGCCAGCAGCGGGACTAGCGGGACCCGAGTATACAATGAGCAGTTCTTC. Translation: CASSGTSGTRVYNEQFF.

The genes are TRBV2 and TRBJ1-2; 10 nucleotides match TRBD1. This CDR3 contains 17 residues. From germline, CDR1 is SNHLY and CDR2 FYNNEI. V lost 2 bases to trimming and J lost 3 bases; unmatched junction nucleotides: 9. CDR3 sequence (DNA): TGTGCCAGCAGTGAACCCGGAGAGGGGACAGGGGACTATGGCTACACCTTC. This gives the protein CASSEPGEGTGDYGYTF.

This clone showed up just a few times. The V call is TRBV7-9, the J call TRBJ2-5; TRBD2 matches 11 bases. The CDR3 runs to 16 residues. Germline V gene lookup returns CDR1 SEHNR and CDR2 FQNEAQ (reference sequence). The V segment lost 1 base and the J segment 4 bases; nucleotides outside the gene matches: 5. The DNA of the CDR3 is TGTGCCAGCAGCTTAGGAACTAGCGGGAGCGCAGAGACCCAGTACTTC. Amino acids: CASSLGTSGSAETQYF.